Listed below are T cell receptor beta chains from one sample, sequenced in a study of cytomegalovirus exposure and HLA in healthy donors. Profiled with immunoSEQ multiplex PCR; TCRdb holds only in-frame clones, not every one. The sample has some 210,000 clones; about 83% are singletons. Sequencing input: PBMCs. These receptors all come from a woman aged 50 to 60 in good health and CMV-seropositive. Each CDR3 is given with its conserved first and last residue. The D gene is left open where the match is weak. Some rows have no size entry. The others give once, few or many, or a class for an expanded clone.

J | D | V | size | DNA | CDR3
TRBJ1-2 | - | TRBV5-5 | once | TGTGCCAGCAGCCCCGGACAAGACGATGGCTACACCTTC | CASSPGQDDGYTF
TRBJ2-5 | - | TRBV7-3 | - | TGTGCCAGCAGCTTATCGGGGGGCTATGGGGAGACCCAGTACTTC | CASSLSGGYGETQYF
TRBJ2-3 | - | TRBV5-1 | - | TGCGCCAGCAGCTTGGTAGCGGCCACAGATACGCAGTATTTT | CASSLVAATDTQYF
TRBJ2-7 | TRBD1 | TRBV28 | - | TGTGCCCTTGGGGGACAGGTCACCTACGAGCAGTACTTC | CALGGQVTYEQYF
TRBJ2-1 | TRBD2 | TRBV7-3 | - | TGTGCCAGCAGCTTAACCGTCGCGGGGGATACCTACAATGAGCAGTTCTTC | CASSLTVAGDTYNEQFF
TRBJ1-2 | TRBD1 | TRBV7-2 | - | TGTGCCAGCAGCCTGCAAACCGGGACAGGGTCCGGCTACACCTTC | CASSLQTGTGSGYTF
TRBJ1-5 | TRBD1 | TRBV28 | - | TGTGCCAGCAGAGACCCCGGGACAGGGTCGGGGCAGCCCCAGCATTTT | CASRDPGTGSGQPQHF
TRBJ1-1 | - | TRBV15 | - | TGTGCCACCAGCAGAGACAGGGTGGTTGTTAGGAACACTGAAGCTTTCTTT | CATSRDRVVVRNTEAFF
TRBJ2-1 | TRBD2 | TRBV7-2 | - | TGTGCCAGCAGCTTAGAGGGGACTAGCGGGGGCAAAGAGCAGTTCTTC | CASSLEGTSGGKEQFF
TRBJ2-7 | TRBD1 | TRBV29-1 | - | TGCAGCGGGGGACAGTCCTACGAGCAGTACTTC | CSGGQSYEQYF
TRBJ2-5 | - | TRBV6-5 | - | TGTGCCAGCAGTTACTGGGCAGGGGACCAAGAGACCCAGTACTTC | CASSYWAGDQETQYF
TRBJ1-1 | TRBD1 | TRBV11-2 | few | TGTGCCAGCAGCTTAGATCTCGCGGGACAGGGTCGAACTGAAGCTTTCTTT | CASSLDLAGQGRTEAFF
TRBJ1-2 | - | TRBV7-9 | once | TGTGCCAGCAGCATGGACACCAGAGGAGGCTACACCTTC | CASSMDTRGGYTF
TRBJ1-1 | - | TRBV28 | few | TGTGCCAGCAGCTCTCGGAGTGTAGCTTTCTTT | CASSSRSVAFF
TRBJ1-2 | - | TRBV5-5 | - | TGTGCCAGCAGCTCGAGGGCCCCGGAGGGCTACACCTTC | CASSSRAPEGYTF
TRBJ2-7 | TRBD1 | TRBV27 | - | TGTGCCAGCAGTTGGGGGACAGGGAACTACGAGCAGTACTTC | CASSWGTGNYEQYF
TRBJ2-2 | TRBD2 | TRBV7-3 | - | TGTGCCAGCAGCTTAACGGGCGGGAGCACCGGGGAGCTGTTTTTT | CASSLTGGSTGELFF
TRBJ2-5 | - | TRBV5-1 | - | TGCGCCAGCAGCTGGGCTGAGATCCAAGAGACCCAGTACTTC | CASSWAEIQETQYF
TRBJ2-7 | TRBD1 | TRBV11-2 | - | TGTGCCAGCAGCCATATAGGAGGACAGGGGATCAACGAGCAGTACTTC | CASSHIGGQGINEQYF
TRBJ2-1 | - | TRBV19 | - | TGTGCCAGTAGTATAGGACAAATGTACAATGAGCAGTTCTTC | CASSIGQMYNEQFF
TRBJ1-2 | - | TRBV6-5 | - | TGTGCCAGCAGTTACTTGACGGGCAGGGCTGGCTACACCTTC | CASSYLTGRAGYTF
TRBJ2-5 | - | TRBV28 | - | TGTGCCAGCAGTCTGGCGGGCTTCACCGGGGAGACCCAGTACTTC | CASSLAGFTGETQYF
TRBJ1-1 | - | TRBV29-1 | - | TGCAGCGCCAGGATCAGGGTTGAAGCTTTCTTT | CSARIRVEAFF
TRBJ1-1 | - | TRBV27 | - | TGTGCCAGCAGTCCCCCAGGGGATGGCGTGAACACTGAAGCTTTCTTT | CASSPPGDGVNTEAFF
TRBJ1-3 | - | TRBV30 | - | TGTGCCTGGACCTCCGGGACAGGAAACACCATATATTTT | CAWTSGTGNTIYF
TRBJ1-5 | - | TRBV7-2 | - | TGTGCCAGCAGCTTAAAGGGGCAGGGCAATCAGCCCCAGCATTTT | CASSLKGQGNQPQHF
TRBJ1-4 | TRBD1 | TRBV28 | - | TGTGCCAGCGGAATAACAGGGGATTGGACTAATGAAAAACTGTTTTTT | CASGITGDWTNEKLFF
TRBJ1-2 | TRBD1 | TRBV30 | - | TGTGCCTGGAGTTACCGGGACAGGGTATCCGGCTACACCTTC | CAWSYRDRVSGYTF
TRBJ1-1 | - | TRBV20-1 | - | TGCAGTGTGGGGGGATACACTGAAGCTTTCTTT | CSVGGYTEAFF
TRBJ1-1 | - | TRBV6-5 | few | TGTGCCAGCAATCTACATGGGAGTACTGAATCTTTCTTT | CASNLHGSTESFF
TRBJ1-2 | - | TRBV5-1 | - | TGCGCCAGCAGCCGCCAAGTAGGACAGCTACAATATGGCTACACCTTC | CASSRQVGQLQYGYTF
TRBJ1-4 | - | TRBV6-5 | - | TGTGCCAGCAGTTACTCGATGAGCGGGGGGGAACTGTTTTTT | CASSYSMSGGELFF